These T cell receptor beta chains were read from a single sample in a study of vaccination and CD4 T cells after COVID-19. What these receptors recognize is not known. Using its own MiXCR run on the PCR reads, TCRdb lists one record per CDR3 protein. Among around 8,100 distinct CDR3 sequences listed, under 75% were seen once. Sequencing was performed on cultured CD4+ T cells from blood, taken after SARS-CoV-2 vaccination. The receptors were gathered from a human donor with COVID-19. The CDR3 runs from the conserved cysteine through the conserved F or W. Fields, in order: V gene, clone size, CDR3 protein. A clone size is listed for some rows: how often the clone was seen (once, few, many), or a class if it is expanded.

v_gene: TRBV6-1; abundance: -; CDR3aa: CASAWDRNSPLHF
v_gene: TRBV7-6; abundance: -; CDR3aa: CASSLGVLTGSYNEQFF
v_gene: TRBV6-1; abundance: -; CDR3aa: CASSRDGYNQPQHF
v_gene: TRBV2; abundance: -; CDR3aa: CASNGVFENIQYF
v_gene: TRBV6-1; abundance: -; CDR3aa: CASRGGGLNQPQHF
v_gene: TRBV6-2/TRBV6-3; abundance: few; CDR3aa: CASSRGAGGTDTQYF
v_gene: TRBV25-1; abundance: -; CDR3aa: CASSELGQLNSPLHF
v_gene: TRBV20-1; abundance: few; CDR3aa: CSAPTGGGNQPQHF
v_gene: TRBV20-1; abundance: -; CDR3aa: CSARDRWGWETQYF
v_gene: TRBV5-6; abundance: -; CDR3aa: CASSPLKEPNTEAFF
v_gene: TRBV24-1; abundance: -; CDR3aa: CATSDLRGRNEQFF
v_gene: TRBV11-3; abundance: -; CDR3aa: CASNDRATDTQYF
v_gene: TRBV6-1; abundance: -; CDR3aa: CASSDTGPTEAFF
v_gene: TRBV5-1; abundance: few; CDR3aa: CASSFSTGGETQYF
v_gene: TRBV11-1; abundance: -; CDR3aa: CASSAPGSTLGYTF